The next 22 T cell receptor beta chains were all read from a single sample in a study of cytomegalovirus exposure and HLA in healthy donors. The primer mix had 60 Vbeta and 13 Jbeta primers. Data came from immunoSEQ multiplex PCR; TCRdb stores just in-frame clones and leaves some out. The sample lists over 100,000 clones, about 80% seen once, with roughly 1.9% in the top ten. Sequencing was carried out using PBMCs. The receptors were sampled from a woman in her thirties or forties in good health and CMV-seronegative.

The rearrangement links TRBV7-2 to TRBJ2-1, with D tentatively TRBD1 (8 bases). Germline CDR1 and CDR2: SGHTA and FQGNSA. V was trimmed by 7 bases and J by 8 bases, leaving 15 bases between them. The CDR3 contains 13 residues. The CDR3 region has the DNA TGTGCCAGCACCCGGACAGGGAGGGATGAGCAGTTCTTC. Protein product: CASTRTGRDEQFF.

This clone was seen only once. J is TRBJ1-1 and V is TRBV18; D is possibly TRBD1 (6 bases). The CDR3 totals 14 residues. Germline V gives CDR1 KGHSH, CDR2 LQKENI. V lost 5 bases to trimming and J lost 1 base, with 11 bases between them. The CDR3 DNA sequence: TGTGCCAGCTCATCCCTGGACAGGAACACTGAAGCTTTCTTT. As protein: CASSSLDRNTEAFF.

The chain couples TRBV4-3 to TRBJ2-7, with 7 bases identical to TRBD1. Germline CDR1 is LGHNA and CDR2 is YSLEER. The CDR3 loop spans 15 amino acids. Trimming at V came to 1 base and at J to 2 bases, leaving 5 bases not matched to a gene. CDR3 loop: CASSQAYRGTYEQYF. DNA of the CDR3: TGCGCCAGCAGCCAAGCGTACAGGGGAACCTACGAGCAGTACTTC.

The chain employs TRBV7-2 and TRBJ1-5, with no clear D. V shed 3 bases and J shed 0 bases, with 3 bases lying between them. This CDR3 is built from 13 residues. CDR1 and CDR2 from the germline V gene are SGHTA and FQGNSA. CDR3 bases: TGTGCCAGCAGCTTCTATAGCAATCAGCCCCAGCATTTT. Translated: CASSFYSNQPQHF.

The chain couples TRBV5-4 to TRBJ2-3, with D tentatively TRBD2 (5 bases). V was pared by 4 bases and J by 4 bases, with 19 bases between. CDR1 and CDR2 from the germline V gene are SGHNT and YYREEE (reference sequence). The CDR3 is 16 amino acids. The CDR3 DNA follows: TGTGCCAGCAGCCCCGGAGAGGGAGTATTAGCAGATACGCAGTATTTT. Translating it yields CASSPGEGVLADTQYF.

The V call is TRBV28, the J call TRBJ2-7; 7 nucleotides line up with TRBD1. The CDR3 is 14 amino acids. The V and J ends lost 6 bases and 2 bases, in that order; junction bases with no gene match: 7. The germline gives CDR1 MDHEN, CDR2 SYDVKM. The CDR3 sequence is CASRPGTATYEQYF. CDR3 sequence (DNA): TGTGCCAGCAGACCCGGGACAGCTACCTACGAGCAGTACTTC.

The rearrangement uses TRBV7-6 and TRBJ2-2, with unresolved D. Germline-derived CDR1 and CDR2 are SGHVS and FNYEAQ. V lost 8 bases and J 4 bases, leaving 11 bases between the germline ends. There are 13 residues in the CDR3. The CDR3 coding sequence is TGTGCCAGCGGCGGCGACTTCACCGGGGAGCTGTTTTTT. Its translation: CASGGDFTGELFF.

The chain links TRBV28 to TRBJ2-3; maybe TRBD2 (6 bases). With 5 bases removed from V and 6 bases from J, the gap between germline ends came to 24 bases. The germline V gene has CDR1 MDHEN and CDR2 SYDVKM. This CDR3 is built from 17 residues. The CDR3 region is CASSPVGLGTDRDTQYF. CDR3 nucleotides: TGTGCCAGCAGTCCCGTTGGGCTTGGGACTGATCGGGATACGCAGTATTTT.

This chain connects TRBV5-8 to TRBJ1-2; perhaps TRBD1 as D (5 bases). The CDR3 runs 15 residues. In germline, CDR1 is SGHTS, CDR2 YDEGEE. Trimming took 0 bases from V and 3 from J, leaving 12 bases between them. The CDR3 DNA is TGTGCCAGCAGCTTGGTAGGGGAAGTGGACTATGGCTACACCTTC. It encodes CASSLVGEVDYGYTF.

This chain joins TRBV7-3 and TRBJ2-2, with 8 bases lining up with TRBD1. The germline V gene encodes CDR1 SGHTA and CDR2 FQGTGA. The CDR3 is 14 amino acids. Trimming removed 5 bases from V and 5 bases from J; junction bases left unmatched: 4. CDR3 DNA sequence: TGTGCCAGCAGCCGGACAGGGTGGACCGGGGAGCTGTTTTTT. Its translation: CASSRTGWTGELFF.

The rearrangement joins TRBV27 to TRBJ2-3, with TRBD1 matching over 9 bases. V was clipped by 8 bases and J by 2 bases; unmatched bases: 11. Germline CDR1 MNHEY, CDR2 SMNVEV (reference sequence). The CDR3 is made up of 16 amino acids. In DNA, the CDR3 is TGTGCCAGCGGGGGGGACAGGGAAAGGAACACAGATACGCAGTATTTT. Amino acid sequence: CASGGDRERNTDTQYF.

The chain joins TRBV5-1 to TRBJ1-4, with TRBD1 as a possible D gene (5 bases). The V gene's germline CDR1 is SGHRS and CDR2 YFSETQ. V was clipped by 4 bases and J by 8 bases, with 18 bases between them. This CDR3 is built from 15 residues. The CDR3 sequence is CASSPWDSKKEKLFF. The DNA for the CDR3 is TGCGCCAGCAGCCCTTGGGACTCAAAAAAGGAAAAACTGTTTTTT.

The genes are TRBV7-9 and TRBJ2-1, with 8 bases that match TRBD2. The CDR3 runs 16 residues. The J segment lost 4 bases and the V segment lost 1 base, leaving 6 bases of the junction unmatched. Germline V gene lookup returns CDR1 SEHNR and CDR2 FQNEAQ (reference sequence). In DNA form, the CDR3 reads TGTGCCAGCAGCTTAGGACTAGCGCCAATTTACAATGAGCAGTTCTTC. Translation gives CASSLGLAPIYNEQFF.

This rearrangement joins TRBV9 to TRBJ2-3; TRBD2 might be the D (5 bases). The ends were cut back, 4 bases at V and 2 bases at J, with 14 bases in the middle. Germline assignment: CDR1 SGDLS and CDR2 YYNGEE. This CDR3 region has 15 residues. The CDR3 sequence is CASSTRAVSTDTQYF. The DNA of the CDR3 is TGTGCCAGCAGCACCCGAGCGGTTTCCACAGATACGCAGTATTTT. Filled out from reference TRBV9 and TRBJ2-3, the complete variable domain reads DSGVTQTPKHLITATGQRVTLRCSPRSGDLSVYWYQQSLDQGLQFLIQYYNGEERAKGNILERFSAQQFPDLHSELNLSSLELGDSALYFCASSTRAVSTDTQYFGPGTRLTVL.

Comment on this clone: The same CDR3 arises from other DNA sequences in this sample as well. The chain has TRBV27 and TRBJ2-5; 8 bases fit TRBD1. The length of the CDR3 is 13 residues. V dropped 5 bases and J dropped 4; count of bases not matched to a gene: 3. Germline values: CDR1 MNHEY, CDR2 SMNVEV (reference sequence). The CDR3 loop reads CASSPGQGETQYF. The CDR3 DNA follows: TGTGCCAGCAGTCCAGGACAGGGAGAGACCCAGTACTTC.

This clone was counted only a few times. The J gene is TRBJ1-1, the V gene TRBV27; D is perhaps TRBD1 (6 bases). Trimming took off 2 bases at V and 4 bases at J, with 14 bases between the two ends. Germline-derived CDR1 and CDR2 are MNHEY and SMNVEV (reference sequence). The CDR3 has 15 amino acids. DNA for the CDR3: TGTGCCAGCAGTTTAGTGCAGGGGCTGAGCACTGAAGCTTTCTTT. It codes for CASSLVQGLSTEAFF.

The chain couples TRBV18 to TRBJ2-7; 10 nucleotides align to TRBD1. With 6 bases clipped from V and 2 bases from J, the junction kept 10 bases outside the gene matches. Per germline, CDR1 KGHSH and CDR2 LQKENI. This CDR3 spans 16 amino acids. The CDR3 sequence is CASSRGRDRGTYEQYF. CDR3 nucleotides: TGTGCCAGCTCCCGGGGACGGGACAGGGGTACCTACGAGCAGTACTTC.

This clone showed up just once. This chain connects TRBV5-6 to TRBJ2-3; 7 bases align to TRBD2. The germline CDR1 and CDR2 sequences are SGHDT and YYEEEE. This CDR3 contains 16 residues. J lost 4 bases, V lost 4 bases, and 12 bases had no gene match. CDR3: CASSTTAAGLADTQYF. CDR3 sequence (DNA): TGTGCCAGCAGCACAACCGCAGCGGGGTTAGCAGATACGCAGTATTTT.

The chain is built from TRBV7-6 and TRBJ2-1; D remains ambiguous. Germline assignment: CDR1 SGHVS and CDR2 FNYEAQ. The germline V and J ends were trimmed by 5 bases and 4 bases, with 12 bases remaining between them. The CDR3 is 14 residues long. The CDR3 DNA follows: TGTGCCAGCAGCCTCCACGTCAGTTACAATGAGCAGTTCTTC. This sequence encodes CASSLHVSYNEQFF.

This chain uses TRBV7-2 with TRBJ2-5, with 7 bases lining up with TRBD1. The J call may be mistaken, given a closer DNA end match to TRBJ2-7. Germline lookup yields CDR1 SGHTA and CDR2 FQGNSA. The CDR3 covers 15 residues. The CDR3 protein is CASSLSRTGPYEQYF. CDR3 nucleotides: TGTGCCAGCAGCTTGAGTAGGACAGGACCCTACGAGCAGTACTTC.

This clone was seen only once. This chain joins TRBV5-6 and TRBJ2-1; 12 nucleotides match TRBD1. This CDR3 has 19 residues. With V trimmed by 0 bases and J by 3 bases, 10 bases remained unmatched. The germline gives CDR1 SGHDT, CDR2 YYEEEE. CDR3 nucleotides: TGTGCCAGCAGCTTGGGGGACAGGGGGCCCCCCACCTTCTACAATGAGCAGTTCTTC. Amino acids: CASSLGDRGPPTFYNEQFF.

This clone was observed a handful of times. The chain joins TRBV19 to TRBJ1-1; tentatively, D is TRBD1 (5 bases). The CDR3 contains 13 residues. CDR1 and CDR2 from the germline V gene are LNHDA and SQIVND (reference sequence). Trimming cost V 4 bases and J 3 bases, with 9 bases left between them. CDR3 nucleotides: TGTGCCAGTAGTACAGGGTCGTACACTGAAGCTTTCTTT. Translation: CASSTGSYTEAFF.